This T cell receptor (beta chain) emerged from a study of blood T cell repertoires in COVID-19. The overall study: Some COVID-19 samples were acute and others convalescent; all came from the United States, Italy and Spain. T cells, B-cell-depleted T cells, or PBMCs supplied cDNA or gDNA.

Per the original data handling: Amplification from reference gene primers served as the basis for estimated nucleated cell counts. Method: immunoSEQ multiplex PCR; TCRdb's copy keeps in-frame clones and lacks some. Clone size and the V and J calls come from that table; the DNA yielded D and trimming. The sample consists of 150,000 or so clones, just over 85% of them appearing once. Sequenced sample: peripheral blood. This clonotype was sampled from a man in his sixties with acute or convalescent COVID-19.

CDR3 nucleotide sequence: TGTGCCAGCAGCCAGTCCCTTGTGTCTGGAAACACCATATATTTT. Its protein product is CASSQSLVSGNTIYF. V and J are TRBV3-1 (or the pseudogene TRBV3-2) and TRBJ1-3, with D unresolved. Trimming cost V 3 bases and J 1 base, with 10 bases left between them. This CDR3 is built from 15 residues. Per the germline V gene, CDR1 is LGHDT and CDR2 is YNNKEL (reference sequence).